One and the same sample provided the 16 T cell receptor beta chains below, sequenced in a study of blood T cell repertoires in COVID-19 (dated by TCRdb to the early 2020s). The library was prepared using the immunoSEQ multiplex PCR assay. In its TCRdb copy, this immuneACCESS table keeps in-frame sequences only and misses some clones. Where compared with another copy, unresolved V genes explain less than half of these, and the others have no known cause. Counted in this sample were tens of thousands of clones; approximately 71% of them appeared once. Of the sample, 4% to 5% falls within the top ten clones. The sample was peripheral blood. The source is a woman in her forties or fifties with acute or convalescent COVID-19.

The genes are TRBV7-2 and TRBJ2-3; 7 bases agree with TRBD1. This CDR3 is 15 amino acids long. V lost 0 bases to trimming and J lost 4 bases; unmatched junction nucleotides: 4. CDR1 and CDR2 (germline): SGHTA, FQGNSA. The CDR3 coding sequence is TGTGCCAGCAGCTTAGCGCGGCAGGGGGCAGATACGCAGTATTTT. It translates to CASSLARQGADTQYF.

CDR3 protein: CASSQGLAGSYEQYF. The CDR3 coding sequence is TGTGCCAGCAGCCAAGGACTAGCGGGGTCGTACGAGCAGTACTTC. The chain is built from TRBV7-6 and TRBJ2-7; 12 bases line up with TRBD2. The CDR3 length is 15 residues. Trimming cost V 5 bases and J 4 bases; bases outside gene matches: 6. Germline lookup yields CDR1 SGHVS and CDR2 FNYEAQ.

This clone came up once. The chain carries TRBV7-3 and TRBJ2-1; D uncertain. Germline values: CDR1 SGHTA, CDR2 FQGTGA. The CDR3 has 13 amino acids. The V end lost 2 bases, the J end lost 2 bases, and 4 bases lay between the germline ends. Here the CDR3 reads CASSLSAYNEQFF. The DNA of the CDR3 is TGTGCCAGCAGCTTATCTGCCTACAATGAGCAGTTCTTC.

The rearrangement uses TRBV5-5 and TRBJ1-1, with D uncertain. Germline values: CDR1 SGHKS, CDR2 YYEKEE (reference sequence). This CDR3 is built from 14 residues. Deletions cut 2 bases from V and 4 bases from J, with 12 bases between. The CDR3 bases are TGTGCCAGCAGCTTCACAGAGCCAAGCACTGAAGCTTTCTTT. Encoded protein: CASSFTEPSTEAFF.

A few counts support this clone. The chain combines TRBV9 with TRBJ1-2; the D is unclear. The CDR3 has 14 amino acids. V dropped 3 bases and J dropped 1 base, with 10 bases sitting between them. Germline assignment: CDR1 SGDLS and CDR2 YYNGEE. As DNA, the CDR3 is TGTGCCAGCAGCGCCCAGGACTTTAACTATGGCTACACCTTC. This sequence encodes CASSAQDFNYGYTF.

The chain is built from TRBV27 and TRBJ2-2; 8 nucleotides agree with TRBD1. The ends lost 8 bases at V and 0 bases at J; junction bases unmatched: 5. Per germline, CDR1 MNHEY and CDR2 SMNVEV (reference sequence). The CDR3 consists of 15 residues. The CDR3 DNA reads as TGTGCCAGCTCGAGGACAGGGCCGAACACCGGGGAGCTGTTTTTT. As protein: CASSRTGPNTGELFF.

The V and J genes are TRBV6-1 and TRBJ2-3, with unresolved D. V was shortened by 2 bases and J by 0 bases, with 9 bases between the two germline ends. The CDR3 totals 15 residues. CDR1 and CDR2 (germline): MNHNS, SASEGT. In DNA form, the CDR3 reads TGTGCCAGCAGTGAAAAAATGACTAGCACAGATACGCAGTATTTT. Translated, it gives CASSEKMTSTDTQYF.

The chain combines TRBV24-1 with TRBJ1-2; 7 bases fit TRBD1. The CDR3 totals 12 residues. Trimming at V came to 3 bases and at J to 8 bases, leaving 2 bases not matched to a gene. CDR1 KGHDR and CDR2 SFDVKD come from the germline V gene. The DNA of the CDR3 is TGTGCCACCAGTGATGACAGGGACGGCTACACCTTC. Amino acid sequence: CATSDDRDGYTF.

The CDR3 is CASSLEGGERFF. CDR3 nucleotides: TGTGCCAGCAGCTTAGAAGGCGGGGAAAGATTCTTC. The rearrangement uses TRBV7-9 and TRBJ2-1, with a possible D match to TRBD2 (6 bases). V was trimmed by 1 base and J by 16 bases, leaving 14 bases between them. Germline CDR1 and CDR2: SEHNR and FQNEAQ (reference sequence). The CDR3 has 12 amino acids. Based on the CDR3 plus reference TRBV7-9 and TRBJ2-1, the full variable domain is DTGVSQNPRHKITKRGQNVTFRCDPISEHNRLYWYRQTLGQGPEFLTYFQNEAQLEKSRLLSDRFSAERPKGSFSTLEIQRTEQGDSAMYLCASSLEGGERFFGPGTRLTVL.

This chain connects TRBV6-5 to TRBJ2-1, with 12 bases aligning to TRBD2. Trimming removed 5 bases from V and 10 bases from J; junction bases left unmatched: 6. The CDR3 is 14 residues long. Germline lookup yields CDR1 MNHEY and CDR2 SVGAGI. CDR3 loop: CASSLAGGPGEQFF. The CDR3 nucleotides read TGTGCCAGCAGTCTAGCGGGGGGGCCCGGGGAGCAGTTCTTC.

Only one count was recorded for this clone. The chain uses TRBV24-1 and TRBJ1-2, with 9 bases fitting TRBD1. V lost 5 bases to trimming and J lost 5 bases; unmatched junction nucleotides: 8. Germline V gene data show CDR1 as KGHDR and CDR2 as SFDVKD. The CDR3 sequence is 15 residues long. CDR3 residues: CATSANEQGAYGYTF. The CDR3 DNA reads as TGTGCCACCAGTGCAAATGAACAGGGGGCATATGGCTACACCTTC.

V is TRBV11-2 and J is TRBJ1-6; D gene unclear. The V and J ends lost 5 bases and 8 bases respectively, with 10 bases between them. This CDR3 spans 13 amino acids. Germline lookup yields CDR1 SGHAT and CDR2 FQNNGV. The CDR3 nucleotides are TGTGCCAGCAGCAGGGAGGCATATTCACCCCTCCACTTT. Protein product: CASSREAYSPLHF.

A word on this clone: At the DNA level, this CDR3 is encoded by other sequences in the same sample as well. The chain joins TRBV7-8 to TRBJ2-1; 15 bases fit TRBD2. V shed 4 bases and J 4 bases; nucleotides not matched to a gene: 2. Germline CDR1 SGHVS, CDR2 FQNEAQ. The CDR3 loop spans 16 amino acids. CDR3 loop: CASSSGLAGGYNEQFF. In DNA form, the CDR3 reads TGTGCCAGCAGCTCGGGACTAGCGGGGGGTTACAATGAGCAGTTCTTC. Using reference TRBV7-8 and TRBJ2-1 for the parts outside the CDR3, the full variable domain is GAGVSQSPRYKVAKRGQDVALRCDPISGHVSLFWYQQALGQGPEFLTYFQNEAQLDKSGLPSDRFFAERPEGSVSTLKIQRTQQEDSAVYLCASSSGLAGGYNEQFFGPGTRLTVL.

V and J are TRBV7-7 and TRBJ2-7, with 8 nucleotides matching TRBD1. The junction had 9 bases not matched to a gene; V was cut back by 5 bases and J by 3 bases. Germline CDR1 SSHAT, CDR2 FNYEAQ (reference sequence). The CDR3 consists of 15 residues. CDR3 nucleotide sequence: TGTGCCAGCAGCCGGGTCGGGACAGGAGACTACGAGCAGTACTTC. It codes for CASSRVGTGDYEQYF.

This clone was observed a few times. CDR3 sequence (DNA): TGTGCCAGCAGTCCTTATAGGGGGGGCCCAATTTACGAGCAGTACTTC. Protein sequence: CASSPYRGGPIYEQYF. The V call is TRBV27, the J call TRBJ2-7; D might be TRBD2 (7 bases). Germline V gene lookup returns CDR1 MNHEY and CDR2 SMNVEV (reference sequence). The CDR3 sequence is 16 residues long. V dropped 5 bases and J dropped 4 bases, with 21 bases sitting between them.

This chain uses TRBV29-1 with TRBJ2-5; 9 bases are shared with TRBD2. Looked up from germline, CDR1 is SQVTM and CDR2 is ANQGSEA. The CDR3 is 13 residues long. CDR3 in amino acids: CSGALAGWETQYF. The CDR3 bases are TGCTCCGGGGCTCTAGCGGGGTGGGAGACCCAGTACTTC.